A selection of T cell receptor beta chains follows, all from one sample in a study of tumor and adjacent non-tumor tissue in lung cancer. MiXCR, run by TCRdb on the multiplex PCR reads, gives a single entry per CDR3 protein. Among roughly 69,000 distinct CDR3 sequences listed, 76% were seen once. The sequenced sample was distant non-tumor lung tissue. The receptors were sampled from a man aged 55 to 70 with non-small cell lung cancer. Each CDR3 is given without its conserved first and last residue.

V gene	J gene	CDR3 protein
TRBV12-3/TRBV12-4	TRBJ2-3	ASSPRVADTQY
TRBV5-4	TRBJ2-6	ACSLVRSGANVMT
TRBV6-5	TRBJ2-7	ASSRTRSSYKQY
TRBV20-1	TRBJ1-2	STRDLSENHGYI
TRBV5-1	TRBJ2-3	ASSRDREVRSYRTDTQY
TRBV6-6	TRBJ1-5	ASGQNRNQLQH
TRBV30	TRBJ2-7	AWRRDTTYEQY
TRBV7-9	TRBJ1-4	ANSPPTRGPNEKLF
TRBV4-1	TRBJ2-3	TSSQYTGQDITDTQY
TRBV11-2	TRBJ1-3	ASSAGMNSGNTIY
TRBV7-3	TRBJ2-5	ASSQDRQETQY